The entry below gives a single T cell receptor (beta chain) sequence along with its context. TCRdb's table, derived via immunoSEQ multiplex PCR, lists solely in-frame clones and lacks some. The table lists 190,000 or so clones, roughly 88% of them singletons. This sample was taken from a study of blood T cell repertoires in COVID-19. CDR3 length equals 19 residues. The germline V gene has CDR1 SGHAT and CDR2 FQNNGV. V shed 1 base, J shed 3 bases, and the junction held 14 bases outside the gene matches. The sequence was collected from a woman aged 25 to 39 who had recovered from COVID-19. The sample comprised PBMCs or T cells enriched from blood (not recorded which). V gene TRBV11-2 combines with J gene TRBJ2-2, with 7 positions matching TRBD2. CDR3 residues: CASSLVDLADKGYTGELFF. The CDR3, as DNA: TGTGCCAGCAGCTTAGTTGATCTAGCGGACAAAGGATACACCGGGGAGCTGTTTTTT.